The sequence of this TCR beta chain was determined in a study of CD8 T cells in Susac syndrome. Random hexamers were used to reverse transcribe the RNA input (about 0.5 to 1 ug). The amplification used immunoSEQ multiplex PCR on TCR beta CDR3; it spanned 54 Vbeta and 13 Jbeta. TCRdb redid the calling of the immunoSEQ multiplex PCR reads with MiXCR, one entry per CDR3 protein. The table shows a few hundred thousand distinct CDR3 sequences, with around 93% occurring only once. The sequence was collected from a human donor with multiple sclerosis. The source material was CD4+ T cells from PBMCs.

The CDR3 bases are TGTGCCAGCAGCTTAGACCCGGGACTGGCTGGGGCCAACGTCCTGACTTTC. Translation gives CASSLDPGLAGANVLTF. The chain is built from TRBV7-9 and TRBJ2-6; the D gene is possibly TRBD2 (6 bases). The V and J ends lost 1 base and 2 bases respectively, with 12 bases between them. Germline V gene data show CDR1 as SEHNR and CDR2 as FQNEAQ (reference sequence). The CDR3 covers 17 residues.